This T cell receptor beta chain was captured in a study of T cells after posttransplantation cyclophosphamide. Per germline, CDR1 MDHEN and CDR2 SYDVKM. CDR3 length equals 15 residues. The V end lost 4 bases, the J end lost 10 bases, and 19 bases lay between the germline ends. Sequencing used immunoSEQ multiplex PCR; TCRdb keeps in-frame clones, though not all of them. The table lists 66,000 or so clones, 85% to 95% of them singletons, with 2.5% to 3% in the top ten. The chain couples TRBV28 to TRBJ1-4; possible D gene TRBD1, 6 bases. This sequence originates from a young woman in good health and a related stem cell transplant donor. Sequenced: PBMCs. The chain's CDR3 is CASSSRTVLWGKLFF. The CDR3 region has the DNA TGTGCCAGCAGTTCCAGGACAGTACTTTGGGGAAAACTGTTTTTT.